This TCR beta chain was sequenced in a study of blood T cell repertoires in COVID-19. About the research overall: Samples representing acute and convalescent COVID-19 were sourced from the United States, Italy and Spain. Nucleic acid was either cDNA or gDNA, and it came from T cells, B-cell-depleted T cells, or PBMCs.

Deletions cut 4 bases from V and 2 bases from J, with 10 bases between. The CDR3 covers 15 residues. Germline V lookup: CDR1 SGHRS, CDR2 YFSETQ. Original data processing: Reference gene primer amplification in the assay estimated nucleated cell counts. The method was immunoSEQ multiplex PCR; TCRdb's version includes in-frame clones alone and lacks a portion of them. The V and J calls and clone size come from that table; D and trimming were worked out from the DNA. The sample holds 100,000 to 150,000 clones; roughly 90% are singletons and the top ten take around 18%. This TCR was recovered from a man aged 50 or older with active or convalescent COVID-19. Sequenced input: peripheral blood. The V gene is TRBV5-1, the J gene TRBJ2-6; perhaps TRBD1 as D (5 bases). The CDR3 coding sequence is TGCGCCAGCAGCCAAGACAGCACTGGGGCCAACGTCCTGACTTTC. Residues: CASSQDSTGANVLTF.